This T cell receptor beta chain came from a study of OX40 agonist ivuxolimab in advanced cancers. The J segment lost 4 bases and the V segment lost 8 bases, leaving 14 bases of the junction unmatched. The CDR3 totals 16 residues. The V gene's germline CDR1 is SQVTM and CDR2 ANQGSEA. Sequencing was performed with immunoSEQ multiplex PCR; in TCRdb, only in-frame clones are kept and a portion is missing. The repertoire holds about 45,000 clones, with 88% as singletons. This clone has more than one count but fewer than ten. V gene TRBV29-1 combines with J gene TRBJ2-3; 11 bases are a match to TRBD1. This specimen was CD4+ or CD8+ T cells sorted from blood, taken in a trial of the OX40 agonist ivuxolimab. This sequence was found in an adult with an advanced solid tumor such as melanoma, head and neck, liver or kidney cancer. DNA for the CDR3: TGCAGCACATTCCCGGACAGGGGGCGCGGGTCAGATACGCAGTATTTT. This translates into CSTFPDRGRGSDTQYF.